A single T cell receptor beta chain is shown here with its context. Its antigen is currently unknown. A second about 7 to 12 cycle PCR used barcoded and J-beta primers. A single record per CDR3 protein comes from TCRdb applying MiXCR to the 5' RACE reads. Seen here are more than 1,400,000 distinct CDR3 sequences, 40% to 50% observed once, and the top ten hold roughly 7.9%. The CDR3 has 15 residues. In germline, CDR1 is SGHTA, CDR2 FQGNSA. Trimming cost V 7 bases and J 4 bases, with 19 bases left between them. Extracted total RNA amounted to at least 5.5 micrograms for each sample. This record belongs to a study of blood T cells in healthy people across ages. Study conclusions and caveats: Per million T cells, TCR beta diversity dropped roughly linearly as age increased. Unsorted PBMCs blocked a conclusive comparison of naive and antigen-experienced cells.

The sample consisted of blood. This chain links TRBV7-2 with TRBJ1-2; no clear D. The sequence came from a woman under 30 in good health. CDR3 sequence (DNA): TGTGCCAGCACCCATAGGGTCGGGGTTGGCTATGGCTACACCTTC. It is translated as CASTHRVGVGYGYTF.